The source of this T cell receptor (beta chain) is a study of T cell clonotyping in hematopoietic cell transplantation. Study-level points and caveats: After transplant, recipient diversity fell while pathologically expanded clonotypes grew through day 180. Higher Inverse Simpson Index values in graft donor and pretransplant recipient predicted broader posttransplant TCR diversity.

The CDR3 is 14 amino acids. Trimming removed 6 bases from V and 10 bases from J, with 16 bases in between. Per germline, CDR1 LNHDA and CDR2 SQIVND (reference sequence). Points on this clone: Its matching antigen is unknown.

Using immunoSEQ multiplex PCR, the repertoire was profiled, and TCRdb retains in-frame clones only, with some absent. The sample holds approximately 30,000 clones, nearly 97% seen once. The chain links TRBV19 to TRBJ1-6; D unresolved. Source material: peripheral blood mononuclear cells. This sequence originates from a man in his fifties in good health. Some clones in this sample may be carry-over from other donors' samples. CDR3 region: CASSNRRGWSPLHF. CDR3 sequence (DNA): TGTGCCAGTAGCAACCGACGGGGATGGTCACCCCTCCACTTT.